This T cell receptor beta chain originates from a study of cytomegalovirus exposure and HLA in healthy donors. Looking at the study overall: The Caucasian-associated ancestry cluster contained about 80% of the approximately 420 genotyped donors. The study, taken as a whole, reports: Further analysis, carried out later, found HLA-associated TCR beta chains more clonally expanded than equally common other chains. Association of some 18,000 TCR beta sequences with HLA alleles was found at 0.05 false discovery rate in a later analysis. Only CMV serostatus was available as immune exposure information.

This clone was counted only a few times. Its antigen is unknown. Vbeta (60) and Jbeta (13) primers were used in the PCR. Some clones are missing from TCRdb's copy, which holds only in-frame ones; the method was immunoSEQ multiplex PCR. The sample lists fewer than 140,000 clones, 75% occurring once. The CDR3 loop spans 15 amino acids. Germline CDR1 is LGHNA and CDR2 is YNFKEQ. V lost 1 base and J lost 3; bases outside the gene matches: 0. The rearrangement links TRBV4-2 to TRBJ2-2; TRBD2 agrees at 9 bases. The specimen was PBMCs. The TCR comes from a man aged 40-50 years in good health and CMV-seronegative. The CDR3 protein is CASSQGTSDTGELFF. DNA for the CDR3: TGTGCCAGCAGCCAAGGGACTAGCGACACCGGGGAGCTGTTTTTT.